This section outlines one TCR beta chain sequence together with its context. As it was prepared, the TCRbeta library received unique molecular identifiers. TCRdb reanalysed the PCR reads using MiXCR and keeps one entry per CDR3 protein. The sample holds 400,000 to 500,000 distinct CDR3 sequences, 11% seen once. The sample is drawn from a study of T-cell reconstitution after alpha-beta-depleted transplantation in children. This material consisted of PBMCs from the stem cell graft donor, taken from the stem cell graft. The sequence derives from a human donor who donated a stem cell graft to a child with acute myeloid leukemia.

The CDR3 DNA reads as TGTGCCAGCAGTGAACGTGCCCAGCGGGGCGAGCAGTTCTTC. Translating it yields CASSERAQRGEQFF. V is TRBV2 and J is TRBJ2-1; 7 bases align to TRBD2. V lost 2 bases, J lost 10 bases, and 8 bases stayed unmatched. The CDR3 covers 14 residues. From germline, CDR1 is SNHLY and CDR2 FYNNEI.